One and the same sample provided the 11 T cell receptor beta chains below, sequenced in a study of response to subunit inactivated influenza vaccine. MiXCR was run by TCRdb on the RT-PCR reads, yielding one entry per CDR3 protein. The table lists under 200,000 distinct CDR3 sequences, about a tenth of them singletons. This specimen was non-naive T cells sorted from PBMCs, taken roughly 46 days after vaccination. All receptors come from a man aged 45-65 years who received an inactivated influenza vaccine.

This clonotype occurred many times. The rearrangement links TRBV11-2 to TRBJ2-6; the D is unclear. The CDR3 is 13 amino acids. Germline V gene sequence: CDR1 SGHAT, CDR2 FQNNGV. The V end lost 2 bases, the J end lost 4 bases, and 3 bases lay between the germline ends. The CDR3 DNA reads as TGTGCCAGCAGCTTACAGGGGGCCAACGTCCTGACTTTC. It specifies CASSLQGANVLTF.

The genes are TRBV4-2 and TRBJ2-1, with 7 bases matching TRBD2. CDR1 is LGHNA and CDR2 is YNFKEQ in the germline V gene. V shed 0 bases, J shed 0 bases, and the junction held 11 bases outside the gene matches. The CDR3 length is 19 residues. The CDR3 region is CASSQDRASGTHSYNEQFF. In nucleotides, the CDR3 is TGTGCCAGCAGCCAAGATCGCGCTAGCGGAACCCACTCCTACAATGAGCAGTTCTTC.

This clonotype has a handful of counts. The genes are TRBV7-2 and TRBJ1-2, with D perhaps matching TRBD1 (5 bases). Trimming shortened V by 2 bases and J by 5 bases, and 18 bases separated the two germline ends. CDR3 size: 16 residues. In germline, CDR1 is SGHTA, CDR2 FQGNSA. CDR3 coding DNA: TGTGCCAGCAGCTTACGCCCCGACCCCGGGGGGTATGGCTACACCTTC. Its translation is CASSLRPDPGGYGYTF.

This clonotype was observed a handful of times. The rearrangement links TRBV3-1 to TRBJ2-1; 7 positions match TRBD2. The CDR3 spans 16 residues. Germline V lookup: CDR1 LGHDT, CDR2 YNNKEL (reference sequence). J was trimmed by 2 bases and V by 5 bases; bases with no gene match: 9. CDR3 in amino acids: CASSLHLTSPYNEQFF. The CDR3 DNA reads as TGTGCCAGCAGCTTACACCTGACTAGCCCCTACAATGAGCAGTTCTTC.

This clonotype was seen a handful of times. This chain joins TRBV10-3 and TRBJ2-3; 7 positions agree with TRBD1. The CDR3 covers 13 residues. In germline, CDR1 is ENHRY, CDR2 SYGVKD. J was trimmed by 1 base and V by 6 bases; bases with no gene match: 1. The CDR3 sequence: CAISGQGTDTQYF. The CDR3 DNA follows: TGTGCCATCAGCGGACAGGGCACAGATACGCAGTATTTT.

In its sample, this clonotype was seen a few times. The rearrangement joins TRBV5-1 to TRBJ1-2, with unresolved D. This CDR3 contains 16 residues. V shed 4 bases and J shed 3 bases, with 19 bases lying between them. Germline values: CDR1 SGHRS, CDR2 YFSETQ. CDR3 loop: CASSDGLGNGDYGYTF. Written as DNA, the CDR3 is TGCGCCAGCAGCGACGGTTTAGGGAACGGGGACTATGGCTACACCTTC.

This chain joins TRBV20-1 and TRBJ2-5; D unclear. The CDR3 runs to 12 residues. Germline CDR1 reads DFQATT; CDR2 reads SNEGSKA (reference sequence). Trimming removed 2 bases at V and 5 bases at J, with 9 bases between. CDR3 in DNA: TGCAGTGCTAGATTGACGACGGAGACCCAGTACTTC. Its protein product is CSARLTTETQYF.

This chain joins TRBV7-3 and TRBJ2-1, with 7 bases that match TRBD1. In germline, CDR1 is SGHTA, CDR2 FQGTGA. V lost 2 bases, J lost 7 bases, and 8 bases stayed unmatched. The CDR3 is 15 residues long. The CDR3 nucleotides read TGTGCCAGCAGCTTAGATCTGACAGGGAATAATGAGCAGTTCTTC. Encoded protein: CASSLDLTGNNEQFF.

In its sample, this clonotype was seen a few times. V and J are TRBV3-1 and TRBJ1-6; a possible D gene is TRBD1 (5 bases). V was shortened by 3 bases and J by 7 bases, with 16 bases between the two germline ends. In germline, CDR1 is LGHDT, CDR2 YNNKEL (reference sequence). The CDR3 covers 16 residues. The CDR3 protein is CASSHLLQTANSPLHF. CDR3 nucleotides: TGTGCCAGCAGCCACCTCTTGCAGACAGCAAATTCACCCCTCCACTTT.

V and J are TRBV6-1 and TRBJ1-1; 7 bases align to TRBD1. V was pared by 6 bases and J by 11 bases, with 6 bases of the junction left unmatched. This CDR3 comprises 11 residues. Germline CDR1 MNHNS, CDR2 SASEGT. The chain's CDR3 is CASSQQGRAFF. The CDR3 nucleotides are TGTGCCAGCAGCCAACAGGGGAGGGCTTTCTTT.

This clonotype occurred a few times. The V gene is TRBV24-1, the J gene TRBJ2-1, with 9 bases that match TRBD2. The CDR3 sequence is 15 residues long. V dropped 6 bases and J dropped 0; count of bases not matched to a gene: 2. Germline lookup yields CDR1 KGHDR and CDR2 SFDVKD. The CDR3 region has the DNA TGTGCCACCAGTCCACTAGCGGGCTCCTACAATGAGCAGTTCTTC. Protein product: CATSPLAGSYNEQFF.